The rows below give T cell receptor beta chains drawn from one sample of a study of post-analysis software for immune sequencing data. Each CDR3 protein is one row after TCRdb ran MiXCR on the PCR reads. The sample lists around 440,000 distinct CDR3 sequences, roughly 45% seen once, with 9.5% to 13% in the top ten. Sequenced sample: blood. The receptor source for this set is a girl between 10 and 17 years old with multiple sclerosis. CDR3s include the opening cysteine and the closing phenylalanine or tryptophan. A D gene is named only where the DNA matches it firmly. The size of a clone is reported for some rows only, either as once, few or many, or as a class for expanded clones.

J,D,V,length,size,DNA,CDR3
TRBJ2-7,NA,TRBV25-1,14,NA,TGTGCCAGCAGTGAAACCAGGGCACACTACGAGCAGTACTTC,CASSETRAHYEQYF
TRBJ1-2,TRBD1,TRBV7-2,15,NA,TGTGCCAGCAGCCCTTCGACAGGGGCGAACTATGGCTACACCTTC,CASSPSTGANYGYTF
TRBJ2-7,TRBD2,TRBV7-2,17,NA,TGTGCCAGCAGCTTAGTATCGGGACTAGCGGGATCCTACGAGCAGTACTTC,CASSLVSGLAGSYEQYF
TRBJ1-1,NA,TRBV29-1,13,NA,TGCAGCGGCAACAGGAGGAGGAACACTGAAGCTTTCTTT,CSGNRRRNTEAFF
TRBJ2-1,TRBD2,TRBV7-8,17,NA,TGTGCCAGCAGCCTACCCCGCGCTACGGGAGGATACAATGAGCAGTTCTTC,CASSLPRATGGYNEQFF
TRBJ2-1,TRBD2,TRBV20-1,15,NA,TGCAGTGCTAGTGCGCCTAGCGGGAGCTACAATGAGCAGTTCTTC,CSASAPSGSYNEQFF
TRBJ2-3,TRBD2,TRBV5-1,17,few,TGCGCCAGCAGCCCTCTCCCTAGCGGGCGGAGCACAGATACGCAGTATTTT,CASSPLPSGRSTDTQYF
TRBJ2-1,NA,TRBV6-2/TRBV6-3,12,NA,TGTGCCAGCAGTCAGACTAGGAATGAGCAGTTCTTC,CASSQTRNEQFF
TRBJ2-3,NA,TRBV5-1,14,NA,TGCGCCAGCAGCAAGGGACAAGATACAGATACGCAGTATTTT,CASSKGQDTDTQYF
TRBJ2-1,TRBD2,TRBV4-1,13,NA,TGCGCCAGCAGCCCTAGACTAGCGGGAGAGCACTTCTTC,CASSPRLAGEHFF
TRBJ2-7,NA,TRBV27,16,NA,TGTGCCAGCAGTTTGGTCCAGGGGCCCACAACCTACGAGCAGTACTTC,CASSLVQGPTTYEQYF
TRBJ2-1,TRBD1,TRBV12-3/TRBV12-4,14,NA,TGTGCCAGCAGTTGGGACAGGGAATACAGTGAGCAGTTCTTC,CASSWDREYSEQFF
TRBJ2-1,TRBD1,TRBV15,14,NA,TGTGCCACCAGCACTAGGACAGGCTACAATGAGCAGTTCTTC,CATSTRTGYNEQFF
TRBJ2-7,NA,TRBV10-3,14,few,TGTGCCATCAGTGAGCACAGGATTGCCGACGAGCAGTACTTC,CAISEHRIADEQYF
TRBJ2-2,TRBD2,TRBV24-1,15,NA,TGTGCCACCGGGGGGGCGACTAGCGTCACCGGGGAGCTGTTTTTT,CATGGATSVTGELFF
TRBJ1-5,TRBD1,TRBV20-1,15,NA,TGCAGTGCTAGAGACCTAGGACAGGACAATCAGCCCCAGCATTTT,CSARDLGQDNQPQHF
TRBJ2-3,NA,TRBV29-1,13,NA,TGCAGCCTTCGGGCCCGTTTTTCAGATACGCAGTATTTT,CSLRARFSDTQYF
TRBJ1-2,NA,TRBV28,17,few,TGTGCCAGCAGCCAAGTCAACCCAATACAGGGAAACTATGGCTACACCTTC,CASSQVNPIQGNYGYTF
TRBJ1-1,NA,TRBV5-1,15,once,TGCGCCAGCAGCTTGGATCCGGGGGGAAACACTGAAGCTTTCTTT,CASSLDPGGNTEAFF
TRBJ2-5,TRBD2,TRBV15,17,NA,TGTGCCACCAGAGAGAAGAGTTTAACTAGCGGGAGGGAGACCCAGTACTTC,CATREKSLTSGRETQYF
TRBJ1-1,NA,TRBV12-3/TRBV12-4,14,NA,TGTGCCAGCAGTCCAATGCAGAGGAACACTGAAGCTTTCTTT,CASSPMQRNTEAFF
TRBJ1-2,TRBD1,TRBV12-3/TRBV12-4,15,few,TGTGCCAGCAGTTTTCTCGGGACAGGGGGCTATGGCTACACCTTC,CASSFLGTGGYGYTF
TRBJ2-2,TRBD1,TRBV10-3,13,NA,TGTGCCATTCAGGGGGCGCGTGACGGGGAGCTGTTTTTT,CAIQGARDGELFF
TRBJ2-3,TRBD2,TRBV3-1,16,NA,TGTGCCAGCAGCCAAGAGTGGCGGGAGAGGACAGATACGCAGTATTTT,CASSQEWRERTDTQYF
TRBJ1-2,NA,TRBV28,16,NA,TGTGCCAGCAGTTCGGGACCCCTAGGAGCTAACTATGGCTACACCTTC,CASSSGPLGANYGYTF
TRBJ2-5,NA,TRBV5-1,15,few,TGCGCCAGCAGCGGAACGGGAAACCCCGGGGAGACCCAGTACTTC,CASSGTGNPGETQYF
TRBJ1-1,NA,TRBV5-1,12,NA,TGCGCCAGCAGCTTGGAGGGGTCTGAAGCTTTCTTT,CASSLEGSEAFF
TRBJ1-4,NA,TRBV12-3/TRBV12-4,16,NA,TGTGCCAGCAGTTTAAGAGGAGGAAACACTAATGAAAAACTGTTTTTT,CASSLRGGNTNEKLFF
TRBJ1-1,NA,TRBV11-2,16,NA,TGTGCCAGCAGCTCTCGGGGGGGAGGGGTGAACACTGAAGCTTTCTTT,CASSSRGGGVNTEAFF
TRBJ2-2,NA,TRBV7-3,15,NA,TGTGCCAGCAGCCTACAGGGCTCTAGCACCGGGGAGCTGTTTTTT,CASSLQGSSTGELFF
TRBJ2-3,TRBD2,TRBV5-1,16,few,TGCGCCAGCAGCTTGGGGGCTTCAGGAACGGGAGGTTCGCAGTATTTT,CASSLGASGTGGSQYF
TRBJ2-4,NA,TRBV27,15,NA,TGTGCCAGCAGTCGGGGGGCCCTGATCAAAAACATTCAGTACTTC,CASSRGALIKNIQYF
TRBJ1-1,NA,TRBV28,13,few,TGTGCCAGCAGTCCCCAGGGGTCAACTGAAGCTTTCTTT,CASSPQGSTEAFF
TRBJ2-7,TRBD2,TRBV7-9,16,few,TGTGCCAGCAGCTATCAAACTAGCGGGAGGTCCTACGAGCAGTACTTC,CASSYQTSGRSYEQYF
TRBJ2-4,NA,TRBV12-3/TRBV12-4,15,few,TGTGCCAGCAGTCCCTCTAGGCTAGCCAAAAACATTCAGTACTTC,CASSPSRLAKNIQYF
TRBJ2-3,TRBD2,TRBV7-2,15,once,TGTGCCAGCAGCTTGAGCGGGGGGAAAGCAGATACGCAGTATTTT,CASSLSGGKADTQYF
TRBJ2-5,NA,TRBV5-5,14,NA,TGTGCCATGGGGGAAGGCGGGAAGGGCGAGACCCAGTACTTC,CAMGEGGKGETQYF
TRBJ1-2,NA,TRBV20-1,16,NA,TGCAGTGCTAGAGGAGAGGTCAGGGGCCCACCCTATGGCTACACCTTC,CSARGEVRGPPYGYTF
TRBJ2-1,TRBD2,TRBV20-1,18,NA,TGCAGTGCTAGAGGTTTTAGCGGGAGGGCCATTTCATACAATGAGCAGTTCTTC,CSARGFSGRAISYNEQFF
TRBJ1-4,TRBD1,TRBV25-1,16,few,TGTGCCAGCAGTGCAGGACAGGGTGCAACTAATGAAAAACTGTTTTTT,CASSAGQGATNEKLFF
TRBJ2-1,TRBD2,TRBV5-1,16,NA,TGCGCCAGCCAACGCTCCGGGACTAGCGACCACAATGAGCAGTTCTTC,CASQRSGTSDHNEQFF
TRBJ2-5,TRBD1,TRBV28,12,NA,TGCGGGACAGGGTTTATGGAAGAGACCCAGTACTTC,CGTGFMEETQYF
TRBJ1-1,NA,TRBV20-1,14,NA,TGCAGTGCCCTCCCGACTGGGACGGTTACTGAAGCTTTCTTT,CSALPTGTVTEAFF
TRBJ2-7,TRBD1,TRBV7-2,14,NA,TGTGCCAGCAGCCGGGACAGGGGGCGGGTCGAGCAGTACTTC,CASSRDRGRVEQYF
TRBJ2-7,TRBD2,TRBV20-1,16,few,TGCAGTGCTAGTCGGGGACTAGCGGGTGTGTCCTACGAGCAGTACTTC,CSASRGLAGVSYEQYF
TRBJ2-5,TRBD2,TRBV5-6,14,NA,TGTGCCAGCAGCTCCGGGACTAGCGGAGAGACCCAGTACTTC,CASSSGTSGETQYF
TRBJ2-7,NA,TRBV10-3,12,NA,TGTGCCATCAGTGGGACGTCGATAGGGCAGTACTTC,CAISGTSIGQYF
TRBJ2-1,NA,TRBV2,16,NA,TGTGCCTGCAGTGAACGAGCGCGGACCTCCTACAATGAGCAGTTCTTC,CACSERARTSYNEQFF
TRBJ2-5,NA,TRBV6-6,14,NA,TGTGCCAGCAGTAACCTCGGGGGCCTAGAGACCCAGTACTTC,CASSNLGGLETQYF
TRBJ2-5,TRBD2,TRBV5-1,16,NA,TGCGCCAGCAGCTTGGGACTTAGCGGGAGCGGGGAGACCCAGTACTTC,CASSLGLSGSGETQYF
TRBJ2-5,TRBD1,TRBV18,14,NA,TGTGCCAGCTCCGCGGGACAGGGTTCTGAAAAGCAGTACTTC,CASSAGQGSEKQYF
TRBJ2-3,TRBD2,TRBV20-1,15,once,TGCAGTGCTAGAGTAGGACTAGCGGGAAGGGGTACGCAGTATTTT,CSARVGLAGRGTQYF
TRBJ2-3,TRBD1,TRBV20-1,14,few,TGCAGTGCTAGTCAGGGGACAGGCCCAGATACGCAGTATTTT,CSASQGTGPDTQYF
TRBJ2-1,NA,TRBV9,16,NA,TGTGCCAGCAGCGTAAATAGGGACTTTTCCACCAATGAGCAGTTCTTC,CASSVNRDFSTNEQFF